Each of the 30 T cell receptor beta chains below was sequenced from the same sample in a study of T cell repertoires in cytomegalovirus infection. No antigens are known for them. TCRdb processed the reads anew with MiXCR; each CDR3 protein has one entry. The data show some 310,000 distinct CDR3 sequences, with approximately 25% seen just once and 10% to 15% held by the top ten. Source: cultured PBMCs, taken from culture after CMV antigen stimulation. These receptors were obtained from a human donor in good health (CMV status not recorded). Some clones in this sample may be carry-over from other donors' samples.

V gene TRBV5-6 combines with J gene TRBJ2-1; a weak D match, TRBD1 (6 bases). Germline V gene sequence: CDR1 SGHDT, CDR2 YYEEEE. The V gene lost 2 bases and the J gene lost 4 bases, with 13 bases spanning the gap. The CDR3 runs 15 residues. CDR3 region: CASSLNPDSYNEQFF. CDR3 in DNA: TGTGCCAGCAGCTTAAACCCGGACAGTTACAATGAGCAGTTCTTC.

This clonotype has only a few counts. The chain combines TRBV24-1 with TRBJ2-6, with TRBD1 matching over 8 bases. Per germline, CDR1 KGHDR and CDR2 SFDVKD. Germline trimming cut 4 bases from V and 2 bases from J; bases unmatched to any gene: 6. CDR3 length: 17 residues. CDR3 bases: TGTGCCACCAGTGACGGACAGGGCTCTCCTGGGGCCAACGTCCTGACTTTC. Encoded protein: CATSDGQGSPGANVLTF.

As DNA, the CDR3 is TGCAGTGCTAGGAGCACAGGGTCTATGGGGCCTTCACCCCTCCACTTT. Translating gives CSARSTGSMGPSPLHF. This chain links TRBV20-1 with TRBJ1-6; D perhaps matches TRBD1 (6 bases). With 3 bases removed from V and 9 bases from J, the gap between germline ends came to 21 bases. This CDR3 is built from 16 residues. Germline V gene sequence: CDR1 DFQATT, CDR2 SNEGSKA (reference sequence).

This chain joins TRBV7-2 and TRBJ2-3, with 10 bases aligning to TRBD2. CDR3 length: 19 residues. Germline values: CDR1 SGHTA, CDR2 FQGNSA. V lost 2 bases to trimming and J lost 0 bases; unmatched junction nucleotides: 11. The CDR3 DNA reads as TGTGCCAGCAGCTTAAGTCTCCTAGCGGGGGAGACGAGCACAGATACGCAGTATTTT. It specifies CASSLSLLAGETSTDTQYF.

The J gene is TRBJ1-1, the V gene TRBV7-8; 7 bases map to TRBD1. The CDR3 is made up of 16 amino acids. Germline V gene lookup returns CDR1 SGHVS and CDR2 FQNEAQ. V lost 1 base to trimming and J lost 0 bases; unmatched junction nucleotides: 5. CDR3 bases: TGTGCCAGCAGCTTAGAGGAGACAGGGCTGAACACTGAAGCTTTCTTT. This gives the protein CASSLEETGLNTEAFF.

This clonotype was detected a few times. The V and J genes are TRBV7-9 and TRBJ2-7, with 7 bases lining up with TRBD1. V lost 10 bases to trimming and J lost 0 bases; unmatched junction nucleotides: 12. From germline, CDR1 is SEHNR and CDR2 FQNEAQ (reference sequence). The CDR3 extends over 15 amino acids. The CDR3: CATELEDRSSYEQYF. The CDR3 nucleotides read TGTGCCACCGAACTGGAGGACAGGAGCTCCTACGAGCAGTACTTC.

This clonotype appeared a few times. The V and J genes are TRBV28 and TRBJ2-3; 7 bases are shared with TRBD2. Looked up from germline, CDR1 is MDHEN and CDR2 is SYDVKM. J lost 0 bases, V lost 7 bases, and 19 bases had no gene match. The CDR3 consists of 19 residues. The DNA of the CDR3 is TGTGCCAGCATCCCTCCGGGACTAACGACCCCCCTTAGCACAGATACGCAGTATTTT. Its translation: CASIPPGLTTPLSTDTQYF.

This clonotype was counted between two and nine times. The rearrangement links TRBV4-1 to TRBJ1-1, with 9 positions matching TRBD1. The CDR3 covers 16 residues. From germline, CDR1 is MGHRA and CDR2 YSYEKL. The V and J ends lost 3 bases and 3 bases, in that order; junction bases with no gene match: 8. CDR3 region: CASSHLNRGHDTEAFF. CDR3 bases: TGCGCCAGCAGCCATTTAAACAGGGGGCACGACACTGAAGCTTTCTTT.

V is TRBV6-5 and J is TRBJ2-1; TRBD2 matches at 13 bases. The V gene end was trimmed by 2 bases and the J gene end by 6 bases; junction bases not matched to a gene: 10. CDR1 and CDR2 (germline): MNHEY, SVGAGI. The CDR3 runs to 18 residues. The CDR3 DNA reads as TGTGCCAGCAGTTACGAAAAAGGACTAGCGGGAGTGTCCAATGAGCAGTTCTTC. Translation: CASSYEKGLAGVSNEQFF.

This clonotype is a singleton in its sample. The junction departs from the called germline gene at one end, perhaps through a read error. The genes are TRBV7-4 and TRBJ2-1, with TRBD2 matching over 13 bases. Germline V gene data show CDR1 as SGHVT and CDR2 as SQSDAQ. CDR3 length: 16 residues. The chain's CDR3 is CASSLGTSGRRSSPSF. The CDR3 DNA is TGTGCCAGCAGCTTAGGGACTAGCGGGAGAAGGTCCTCTCCGAGCTTC.

This clonotype was recorded many times. In DNA form, the CDR3 reads TGTGCCAGCAGCCAGGCTACAGGAGGAAACACCATATATTTT. It codes for CASSQATGGNTIYF. J is TRBJ1-3 and V is TRBV7-2; possibly TRBD1 for D (5 bases). This CDR3 has 14 amino acids. Trimming removed 5 bases at V and 4 bases at J, with 12 bases between. Germline V CDR1 and CDR2: SGHTA, FQGNSA.

This chain connects TRBV30 to TRBJ2-7; 7 bases map to TRBD2. Germline lookup yields CDR1 GTSNPN and CDR2 SVGIG (reference sequence). V shed 3 bases and J 4 bases; nucleotides not matched to a gene: 12. This CDR3 region has 15 residues. The CDR3 nucleotides read TGTGCCTGGAGCGCCTGGACGGGGGGTCGGTACGAGCAGTACTTC. This sequence encodes CAWSAWTGGRYEQYF.

This clonotype occurred many times. The chain combines TRBV7-2 with TRBJ2-5; 10 bases are shared with TRBD1. Trimming cost V 11 bases and J 4 bases; bases outside gene matches: 13. The CDR3 totals 15 residues. Germline V gene lookup returns CDR1 SGHTA and CDR2 FQGNSA. CDR3 DNA sequence: TGTGCCGAGGGGGGGGGGGGACAGGGGCGAGAGACCCAGTACTTC. This encodes CAEGGGGQGRETQYF. The full variable domain, its missing parts supplied by reference TRBV7-2 and TRBJ2-5, is GAGVSQSPSNKVTEKGKDVELRCDPISGHTALYWYRQSLGQGLEFLIYFQGNSAPDKSGLPSDRFSAERTGGSVSTLTIQRTQQEDSAVYLCAEGGGGQGRETQYFGPGTRLLVL.

This CDR3 is CATVSTSTDTQYF. The CDR3 nucleotides read TGTGCCACCGTCTCAACTAGCACAGATACGCAGTATTTT. The chain employs TRBV28 and TRBJ2-3, with D hard to call. The CDR3 is 13 residues long. V was shortened by 10 bases and J by 0 bases, with 11 bases between the two germline ends. Per germline, CDR1 MDHEN and CDR2 SYDVKM.

V gene TRBV6-2 or TRBV6-3 combines with J gene TRBJ1-4, with D maybe TRBD1 (5 bases). Trimming removed 5 bases from V and 6 bases from J, with 19 bases in between. Germline V lookup: CDR1 MNHEY, CDR2 SVGEGT. The CDR3 spans 16 residues. The CDR3, as DNA: TGTGCCAGCAGTCACCCTAGCAGGGAGGACGATGAAAAACTGTTTTTT. It is translated as CASSHPSREDDEKLFF.

In its sample, this clonotype was seen a few times. The chain joins TRBV12-3 or TRBV12-4 to TRBJ2-7; D call uncertain. Trimming took off 8 bases at V and 3 bases at J, with 5 bases between the two ends. The CDR3 is 10 residues long. The CDR3 loop reads CASGNYEQYF. The CDR3 DNA reads TGTGCCAGCGGAAACTACGAGCAGTACTTC.

The V and J genes are TRBV18 and TRBJ1-3; D unresolved. V shed 3 bases and J shed 0 bases, with 18 bases lying between them. Germline CDR1 and CDR2: KGHSH and LQKENI. This CDR3 is built from 18 residues. CDR3 in amino acids: CASSPLASHPSSGNTIYF. The CDR3 coding sequence is TGTGCCAGCTCACCTCTAGCCAGTCATCCAAGCTCTGGAAACACCATATATTTT.

This clonotype was found once. One base away lies a much larger clone, so this may be a sequencing read error. This chain connects TRBV4-3 to TRBJ2-7; tentative D call: TRBD2 (6 bases). Germline CDR1 and CDR2: LGHNA and YSLEER. This CDR3 has 14 amino acids. The CDR3 is CTSSQVPGENEQYF. The CDR3 DNA reads as TGCACCAGCAGCCAAGTTCCGGGGGAGAACGAGCAGTACTTC.

The chain employs TRBV12-5 and TRBJ2-1; TRBD2 is a possible D gene (6 bases). Looked up from germline, CDR1 is LGHNT and CDR2 is FRNRAP. Trimming pared 7 bases from V and 6 bases from J, leaving 19 bases between. This CDR3 comprises 15 residues. The CDR3 nucleotides read TGTGCTAGTGTGGGTGGGGAGGCGGACGCCAATGAGCAGTTCTTC. As protein: CASVGGEADANEQFF. The variable domain in full, with the rest retrieved from reference TRBV12-5 and TRBJ2-1, is DARVTQTPRHKVTEMGQEVTMRCQPILGHNTVFWYRQTMMQGLELLAYFRNRAPLDDSGMPKDRFSAEMPDATLATLKIQPSEPRDSAVYFCASVGGEADANEQFFGPGTRLTVL.

This clonotype was seen ten or more times. The chain links TRBV7-2 to TRBJ2-1; TRBD2 aligns across 9 bases. J gave up 7 bases and V 3 bases, and 7 bases lay outside the gene matches. CDR1 is SGHTA, CDR2 FQGNSA, per germline. The CDR3 totals 15 residues. In nucleotides, the CDR3 is TGTGCCAGCAGCTTGGTAGCGGGAGAGGGGAATGAGCAGTTCTTC. Its translation is CASSLVAGEGNEQFF.

This clonotype was counted between two and nine times. V and J are TRBV19 and TRBJ1-1; no definite D call. The CDR3 is made up of 14 amino acids. Germline V gene lookup returns CDR1 LNHDA and CDR2 SQIVND (reference sequence). The ends were cut back, 3 bases at V and 1 base at J, with 9 bases in the middle. The CDR3, as DNA: TGTGCCAGTAGTATCGGACCGGCGAACACTGAAGCTTTCTTT. Its protein product is CASSIGPANTEAFF.

There are a few counts of this clonotype. The rearrangement uses TRBV7-9 and TRBJ2-7, with 8 bases aligning to TRBD2. CDR3 length: 20 residues. From germline, CDR1 is SEHNR and CDR2 FQNEAQ (reference sequence). Germline trimming cut 0 bases from V and 2 bases from J; bases unmatched to any gene: 18. CDR3 sequence reads: CASSLAALDSSGRNPYEQYV. Here the CDR3 DNA reads TGTGCCAGCAGCTTAGCGGCCCTCGATTCGAGCGGGAGAAATCCCTACGAGCAGTACGTC.

J is TRBJ2-2 and V is TRBV28; 8 positions match TRBD1. The CDR3 spans 15 residues. J lost 7 bases, V lost 5 bases, and 9 bases had no gene match. Per germline, CDR1 MDHEN and CDR2 SYDVKM. CDR3 sequence reads: CASSQRTGSYGELFF. The CDR3 DNA is TGTGCCAGCAGTCAGCGGACAGGGAGTTACGGGGAGCTGTTTTTT.

Only a few counts were recorded for this clonotype. J is TRBJ1-2 and V is TRBV5-1, with TRBD1 identical over 9 bases. The CDR3 has 17 amino acids. V shed 0 bases and J 6 bases; nucleotides not matched to a gene: 12. From germline, CDR1 is SGHRS and CDR2 YFSETQ. The CDR3 DNA reads TGCGCCAGCAGCTTGGCCCTTTTGGACAGGGGACGAAATGGCTACACCTTC. Translation: CASSLALLDRGRNGYTF.

This chain joins TRBV7-9 and TRBJ1-1; TRBD1 matches 7 bases. In germline, CDR1 is SEHNR, CDR2 FQNEAQ (reference sequence). The CDR3 contains 17 residues. J was trimmed by 5 bases and V by 1 base; bases with no gene match: 13. The CDR3 bases are TGTGCCAGCAGCTTAGTTGGGAGCAGGGGGGTGCGGACTGAAGCTTTCTTT. This sequence encodes CASSLVGSRGVRTEAFF.

In this sample, this clonotype turned up a few times. The genes are TRBV7-8 and TRBJ1-1; D remains unclear. From germline, CDR1 is SGHVS and CDR2 FQNEAQ. V was cut by 5 bases and J by 4 bases, with 17 bases left in between. CDR3 length equals 15 residues. The CDR3 region is CASSVSATGGTEAFF. Here the CDR3 DNA reads TGTGCCAGCAGCGTTTCGGCCACCGGTGGCACTGAAGCTTTCTTT.

This clonotype was found a few times. This chain links TRBV20-1 with TRBJ2-5, with D perhaps TRBD2 (5 bases). CDR1 is DFQATT and CDR2 is SNEGSKA in the germline V gene (reference sequence). The CDR3 is 12 amino acids. Trimming cost V 2 bases and J 4 bases, with 8 bases left between them. This chain's CDR3 is CSARTGRETQYF. In nucleotides, the CDR3 is TGCAGTGCTAGAACGGGGAGAGAGACCCAGTACTTC.

The chain joins TRBV28 to TRBJ2-7, with TRBD1 matching over 7 bases. The CDR3 runs to 14 residues. V lost 6 bases and J lost 3; bases outside the gene matches: 8. Germline CDR1 MDHEN, CDR2 SYDVKM. The DNA of the CDR3 is TGTGCCAGCAGCCCATTACAGGGGCGCTACGAGCAGTACTTC. Translation gives CASSPLQGRYEQYF.

This clonotype has more than one count but fewer than ten. This chain links TRBV29-1 with TRBJ2-5; TRBD1 matches 8 bases. The CDR3 contains 12 residues. J gave up 2 bases and V 8 bases, and 4 bases lay outside the gene matches. Germline CDR1 is SQVTM and CDR2 is ANQGSEA. DNA for the CDR3: TGCAGCCTTCGACAGGGGCAAGAGACCCAGTACTTC. This codes for CSLRQGQETQYF. The variable domain in full, with the rest retrieved from reference TRBV29-1 and TRBJ2-5, is SAVISQKPSRDICQRGTSLTIQCQVDSQVTMMFWYRQQPGQSLTLIATANQGSEATYESGFVIDKFPISRPNLTFSTLTVSNMSPEDSSIYLCSLRQGQETQYFGPGTRLLVL.

The J gene is TRBJ2-3, the V gene TRBV7-8, with TRBD1 matching over 7 bases. This CDR3 is built from 14 residues. V lost 5 bases to trimming and J lost 4 bases; unmatched junction nucleotides: 6. CDR1 SGHVS and CDR2 FQNEAQ come from the germline V gene. The CDR3 protein is CASSPGQPADTQYF. CDR3 in DNA: TGTGCCAGCAGCCCGGGACAGCCCGCAGATACGCAGTATTTT.